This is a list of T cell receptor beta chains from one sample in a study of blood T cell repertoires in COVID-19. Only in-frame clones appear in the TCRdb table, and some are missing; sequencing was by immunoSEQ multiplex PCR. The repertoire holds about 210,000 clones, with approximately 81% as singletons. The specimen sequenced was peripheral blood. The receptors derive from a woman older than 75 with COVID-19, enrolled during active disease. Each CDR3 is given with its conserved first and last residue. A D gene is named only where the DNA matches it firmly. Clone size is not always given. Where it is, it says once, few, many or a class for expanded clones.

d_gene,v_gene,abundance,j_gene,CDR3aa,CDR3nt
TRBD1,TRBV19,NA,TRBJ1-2,CASSMSAGGHYGYTF,TGTGCCAGTAGTATGAGCGCAGGGGGACACTATGGCTACACCTTC
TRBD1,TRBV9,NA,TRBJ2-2,CASSGQGAGTGELFF,TGTGCCAGCAGCGGTCAGGGGGCGGGCACCGGGGAGCTGTTTTTT
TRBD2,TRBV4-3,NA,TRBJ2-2,CASSSGLAGSRGELFF,TGCGCCAGCAGCTCCGGACTAGCGGGATCGCGTGGGGAGCTGTTTTTT
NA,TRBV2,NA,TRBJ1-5,CASSDGPTTNSNQPQHF,TGTGCCAGCAGTGATGGGCCGACGACTAATAGCAATCAGCCCCAGCATTTT
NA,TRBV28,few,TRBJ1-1,CASSPWGGVLSTEAFF,TGTGCCAGCAGTCCCTGGGGGGGGGTTCTTAGCACTGAAGCTTTCTTT
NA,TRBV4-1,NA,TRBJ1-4,CASSQDRGTEKLFF,TGCGCCAGCAGCCAAGATAGGGGTACAGAAAAACTGTTTTTT
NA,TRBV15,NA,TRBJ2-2,CATSVRVGELFF,TGTGCCACCAGCGTCCGGGTCGGGGAGCTGTTTTTT
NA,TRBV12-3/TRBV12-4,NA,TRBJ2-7,CASSFPGGYEQYF,TGTGCCAGCAGTTTCCCCGGGGGCTACGAGCAGTACTTC
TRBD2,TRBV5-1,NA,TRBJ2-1,CASSITSGGANEQFF,TGCGCCAGCAGCATTACTAGCGGGGGGGCGAATGAGCAGTTCTTC
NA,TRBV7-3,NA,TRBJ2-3,CASSLKAGNTDTQYF,TGTGCCAGCAGCTTAAAGGCGGGGAACACAGATACGCAGTATTTT
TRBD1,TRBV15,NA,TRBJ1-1,CATSREAQPGGTEAFF,TGTGCCACCAGCAGAGAGGCCCAACCAGGGGGGACTGAAGCTTTCTTT
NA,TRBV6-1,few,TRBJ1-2,CASSELGQGYGYTF,TGTGCCAGCAGTGAATTGGGGCAGGGTTATGGCTACACCTTC
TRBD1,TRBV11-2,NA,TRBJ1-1,CASSTRATGVHNTEAFF,TGTGCCAGCAGCACCCGAGCCACAGGGGTTCATAACACTGAAGCTTTCTTT
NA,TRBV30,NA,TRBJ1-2,CAWGLTGGLAYGYTF,TGTGCCTGGGGTCTTACGGGGGGGCTTGCCTATGGCTACACCTTC
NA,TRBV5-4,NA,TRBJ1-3,CASSRGGAGNTIYF,TGTGCCAGCAGCCGGGGGGGGGCTGGAAACACCATATATTTT
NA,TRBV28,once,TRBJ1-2,CASSRAGHLTGDGYTF,TGTGCCAGCAGTCGAGCCGGACACCTGACTGGCGATGGCTACACCTTC
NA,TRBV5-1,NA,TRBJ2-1,CASSTQVLTSNEQFF,TGCGCCAGCAGCACGCAGGTCCTAACCAGCAATGAGCAGTTCTTC
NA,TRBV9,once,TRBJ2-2,CASSFAPLTGANTGELFF,TGTGCCAGCAGCTTCGCCCCTCTGACAGGAGCGAACACCGGGGAGCTGTTTTTT
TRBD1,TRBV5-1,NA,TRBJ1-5,CASSEQGAPGQPQHF,TGCGCCAGCAGCGAACAGGGGGCCCCCGGACAGCCCCAGCATTTT
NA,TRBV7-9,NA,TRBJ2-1,CASSRLSGQGYNEQFF,TGTGCCAGCAGCCGCTTAAGTGGGCAGGGATACAATGAGCAGTTCTTC
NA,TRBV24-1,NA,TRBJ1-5,CATSGTGSYQPQHF,TGTGCCACCAGTGGTACAGGGTCCTATCAGCCCCAGCATTTT
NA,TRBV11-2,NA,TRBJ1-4,CASSLGSREKLFF,TGTGCCAGCAGCTTGGGCTCCCGTGAAAAACTGTTTTTT
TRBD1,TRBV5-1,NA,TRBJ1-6,CASSQGDNSPLHF,TGCGCCAGCAGCCAGGGGGATAATTCACCCCTCCACTTT
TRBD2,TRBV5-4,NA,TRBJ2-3,CASSSPGLAGTDTQYF,TGTGCCAGCAGCTCTCCGGGACTAGCGGGGACAGATACGCAGTATTTT
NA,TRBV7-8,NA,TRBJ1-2,CASSLDLDTTQYGYTF,TGTGCCAGCAGCTTAGATTTAGATACGACACAGTATGGCTACACCTTC
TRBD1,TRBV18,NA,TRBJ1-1,CASSPGTGGTEAFF,TGTGCCAGCTCACCAGGGACAGGGGGCACTGAAGCTTTCTTT
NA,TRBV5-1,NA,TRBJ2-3,CASASGSGAVTDTQYF,TGCGCCAGCGCCTCCGGGTCCGGTGCCGTCACAGATACGCAGTATTTT
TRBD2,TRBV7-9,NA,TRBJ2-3,CASSLGGGGAGDTQYF,TGTGCCAGCAGCTTAGGAGGCGGGGGGGCAGGAGATACGCAGTATTTT
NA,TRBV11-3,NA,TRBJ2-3,CASSFQETDTQYF,TGTGCCAGCAGCTTCCAGGAAACAGATACGCAGTATTTT
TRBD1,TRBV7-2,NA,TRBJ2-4,CASSSRDSQNIQYF,TGTGCCAGCAGCTCCCGGGACAGCCAAAACATTCAGTACTTC
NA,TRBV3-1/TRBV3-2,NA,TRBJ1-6,CASSSEGGPNSPLHF,TGTGCCAGCAGCTCAGAGGGGGGGCCTAATTCACCCCTCCACTTT
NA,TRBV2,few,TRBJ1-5,CASSDWGGQPQHF,TGTGCCAGCAGTGATTGGGGGGGCCAGCCCCAGCATTTT
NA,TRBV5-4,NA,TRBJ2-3,CASSYQGGGTDTQYF,TGTGCCAGCAGCTACCAGGGCGGGGGCACAGATACGCAGTATTTT
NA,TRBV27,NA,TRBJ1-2,CASRREGSYGYTF,TGTGCCAGCAGGAGGGAGGGCTCCTATGGCTACACCTTC
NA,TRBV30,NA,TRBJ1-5,CAWSGAGSPNQPQHF,TGTGCCTGGAGTGGGGCGGGCAGCCCCAATCAGCCCCAGCATTTT
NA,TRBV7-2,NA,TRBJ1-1,CASSPRTKGTEAFF,TGTGCCAGCAGCCCTCGGACTAAGGGAACTGAAGCTTTCTTT
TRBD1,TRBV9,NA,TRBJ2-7,CASSVEGQGYYEQYF,TGTGCCAGCAGCGTAGAGGGACAGGGCTACTACGAGCAGTACTTC
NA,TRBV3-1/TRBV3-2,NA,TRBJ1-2,CASSQRQGYGYTF,TGTGCCAGCAGCCAACGGCAGGGCTATGGCTACACCTTC
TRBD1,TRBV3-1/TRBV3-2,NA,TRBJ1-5,CASSQLRTGGCNQPQHF,TGTGCCAGCAGCCAACTTCGGACAGGGGGATGCAATCAGCCCCAGCATTTT
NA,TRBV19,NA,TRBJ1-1,CASSIFQGNTEAFF,TGTGCCAGTAGTATCTTCCAGGGGAACACTGAAGCTTTCTTT
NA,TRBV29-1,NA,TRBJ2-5,CSLGVQETQYF,TGCAGCCTCGGGGTCCAAGAGACCCAGTACTTC
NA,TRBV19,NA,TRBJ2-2,CASSRRGLSPGELFF,TGTGCCAGTAGTAGGAGGGGGCTAAGTCCCGGGGAGCTGTTTTTT
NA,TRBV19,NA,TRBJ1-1,CASTTTGVGNTEAFF,TGTGCCAGTACCACTACCGGGGTGGGGAACACTGAAGCTTTCTTT
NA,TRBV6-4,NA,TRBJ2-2,CASRHREGTGELFF,TGTGCCAGCAGGCACAGGGAAGGGACCGGGGAGCTGTTTTTT
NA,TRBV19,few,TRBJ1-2,CASSPRTFLRDYGYTF,TGTGCCAGTAGTCCCCGGACTTTTCTTCGGGACTATGGCTACACCTTC
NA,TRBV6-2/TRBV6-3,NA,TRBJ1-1,CASSGRRRNTEAFF,TGTGCCAGCAGTGGACGGAGGAGGAACACTGAAGCTTTCTTT
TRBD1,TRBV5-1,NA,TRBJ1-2,CASSNGQGYNYGYTF,TGCGCCAGCAGCAATGGACAGGGATATAACTATGGCTACACCTTC
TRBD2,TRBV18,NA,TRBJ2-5,CASSPRTSGTQETQYF,TGTGCCAGCTCACCCCGGACTAGCGGGACCCAAGAGACCCAGTACTTC
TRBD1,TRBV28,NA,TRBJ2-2,CASNGNRQGPIGELFF,TGTGCCAGCAACGGTAACCGACAGGGTCCTATCGGGGAGCTGTTTTTT
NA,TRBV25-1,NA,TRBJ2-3,CASMDSSGSSTDTQYF,TGTGCCAGCATGGACTCCAGCGGGTCTAGCACAGATACGCAGTATTTT
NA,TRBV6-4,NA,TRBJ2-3,CASSPQGLGTDTQYF,TGTGCCAGCAGTCCACAGGGCTTAGGCACAGATACGCAGTATTTT
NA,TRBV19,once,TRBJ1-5,CASIGRAGNQPQHF,TGTGCCAGTATAGGGCGGGCCGGGAATCAGCCCCAGCATTTT
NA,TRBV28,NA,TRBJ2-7,CASRKDGTYEQYF,TGTGCCAGCAGAAAGGACGGGACCTACGAGCAGTACTTC
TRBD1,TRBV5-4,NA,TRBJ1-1,CASSFQGANTEAFF,TGTGCCAGCAGCTTCCAGGGGGCGAACACTGAAGCTTTCTTT
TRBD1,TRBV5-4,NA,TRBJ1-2,CASRPIGGAYGYTF,TGTGCCAGCAGGCCTATAGGGGGCGCCTATGGCTACACCTTC
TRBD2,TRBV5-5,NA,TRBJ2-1,CASSGRLAGLSNEQFF,TGTGCCAGCAGCGGGAGACTAGCGGGGTTGTCGAATGAGCAGTTCTTC
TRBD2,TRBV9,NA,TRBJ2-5,CASSVMASGKETQYF,TGTGCCAGCAGCGTAATGGCTAGCGGGAAAGAGACCCAGTACTTC
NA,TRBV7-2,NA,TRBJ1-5,CASSLTQGSQPQHF,TGTGCCAGCAGCTTAACACAGGGCAGTCAGCCCCAGCATTTT